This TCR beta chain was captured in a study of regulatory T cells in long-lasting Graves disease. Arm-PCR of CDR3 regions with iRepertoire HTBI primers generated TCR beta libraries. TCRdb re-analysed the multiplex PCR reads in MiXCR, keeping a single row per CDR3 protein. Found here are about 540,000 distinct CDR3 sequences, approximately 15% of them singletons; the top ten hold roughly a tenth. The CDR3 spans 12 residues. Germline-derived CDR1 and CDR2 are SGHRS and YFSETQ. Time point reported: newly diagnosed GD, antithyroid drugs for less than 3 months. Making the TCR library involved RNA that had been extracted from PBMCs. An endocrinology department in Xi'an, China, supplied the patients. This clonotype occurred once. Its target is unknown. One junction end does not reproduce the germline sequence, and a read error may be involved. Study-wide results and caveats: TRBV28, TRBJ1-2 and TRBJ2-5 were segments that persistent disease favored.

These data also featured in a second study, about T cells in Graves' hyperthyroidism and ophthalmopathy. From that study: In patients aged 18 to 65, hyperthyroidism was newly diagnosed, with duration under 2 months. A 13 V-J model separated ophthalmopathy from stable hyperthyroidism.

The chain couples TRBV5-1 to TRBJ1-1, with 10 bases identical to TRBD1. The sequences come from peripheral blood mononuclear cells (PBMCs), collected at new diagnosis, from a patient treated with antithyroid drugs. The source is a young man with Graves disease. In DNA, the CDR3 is TGTGCCAGCAGCTACCGACAGGGGGCGGCTTTCTTT. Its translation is CASSYRQGAAFF.